A selection of T cell receptor beta chains follows, all from one sample in a study of T cell repertoires in cytomegalovirus infection. TCRdb processed the reads anew with MiXCR; each CDR3 protein has one entry. Of some 680,000 distinct CDR3 sequences listed, 35% to 45% are singletons. The sequencing sample was made of PBMCs. These receptors all come from a human donor in good health (CMV status not recorded). Some clones in this sample may be carry-over from other donors' samples. Both conserved end residues are trimmed from each CDR3. Each record gives: clone size, J gene, V gene, CDR3 protein. Clone size is shown for a subset of rows, as once, few, many or a class of expanded clone.

clone_size: .
j_call: TRBJ2-2
v_call: TRBV11-2
cdr3_aa: ASILGTLNTGELF

clone_size: .
j_call: TRBJ1-5
v_call: TRBV6-1
cdr3_aa: ASSEAGTGRYSNQPQH

clone_size: .
j_call: TRBJ1-4
v_call: TRBV20-1
cdr3_aa: SSPWTGFNEKLF

clone_size: few
j_call: TRBJ1-1
v_call: TRBV6-1
cdr3_aa: ASRPGQRRNTEAF

clone_size: .
j_call: TRBJ1-5
v_call: TRBV6-1
cdr3_aa: ASRLGQGEGGQPQH

clone_size: many
j_call: TRBJ1-1
v_call: TRBV7-2
cdr3_aa: ASSLAFMGKLGAF

clone_size: .
j_call: TRBJ2-5
v_call: TRBV7-6
cdr3_aa: ASSSDPYQETQY

clone_size: .
j_call: TRBJ2-1
v_call: TRBV27
cdr3_aa: ASSSASGRVSSYNEQF

clone_size: .
j_call: TRBJ1-1
v_call: TRBV5-1
cdr3_aa: ASSLNLQGEAF

clone_size: few
j_call: TRBJ2-3
v_call: TRBV29-1
cdr3_aa: SVRVDTQY

clone_size: .
j_call: TRBJ2-7
v_call: TRBV18
cdr3_aa: ASSPGARGLEQY

clone_size: .
j_call: TRBJ1-5
v_call: TRBV28
cdr3_aa: ASSAQTGDTQPQH

clone_size: few
j_call: TRBJ2-2
v_call: TRBV13
cdr3_aa: ASSSLAGITTGELF

clone_size: few
j_call: TRBJ2-3
v_call: TRBV24-1
cdr3_aa: ATSDRVTEDTQY

clone_size: many
j_call: TRBJ1-1
v_call: TRBV7-2
cdr3_aa: ASSLAVMNTEAF

clone_size: many
j_call: TRBJ2-1
v_call: TRBV10-3
cdr3_aa: AISESSRNSYNEQF

clone_size: few
j_call: TRBJ2-2
v_call: TRBV7-9
cdr3_aa: ASKDRNTGELF

clone_size: .
j_call: TRBJ1-2
v_call: TRBV19
cdr3_aa: ASSAGQGPNYGYT

clone_size: many
j_call: TRBJ2-3
v_call: TRBV7-6
cdr3_aa: ASSLERGGTDTQY

clone_size: few
j_call: TRBJ2-5
v_call: TRBV28
cdr3_aa: ASSFPNGGQETQY

clone_size: .
j_call: TRBJ1-6
v_call: TRBV5-6
cdr3_aa: ASSWDRNNSPLH

clone_size: .
j_call: TRBJ1-5
v_call: TRBV23-1
cdr3_aa: ASSQIAKGRGRGLDQPQH

clone_size: few
j_call: TRBJ1-2
v_call: TRBV12-3/TRBV12-4
cdr3_aa: ASSSRTQGVRGYT